These 20 T cell receptor beta chains share one sample of origin, sequenced in a study of T cells in localized non-small cell lung cancer. The table came from immunoSEQ multiplex PCR; TCRdb's copy has only in-frame clones and leaves some out. The repertoire has roughly 21,000 clones, 90% of them found once; the top ten carry 6.9%. The source was peripheral blood, collected before any cancer treatment. These receptors were taken from a woman aged 40-69 years with stage I lung adenocarcinoma.

J is TRBJ2-7 and V is TRBV30; 9 nucleotides line up with TRBD1. This CDR3 is built from 13 residues. CDR1 is GTSNPN and CDR2 is SVGIG in the germline V gene (reference sequence). V gave up 6 bases and J gave up 6 bases; unmatched junction bases: 9. The CDR3 loop is CACQGQGVSEQYF. The CDR3 coding sequence is TGTGCCTGCCAGGGACAGGGCGTTAGCGAGCAGTACTTC.

J is TRBJ1-4 and V is TRBV19, with D uncertain. The CDR3 loop spans 15 amino acids. Germline V CDR1 and CDR2: LNHDA, SQIVND (reference sequence). V was shortened by 6 bases and J by 2 bases, with 13 bases between the two germline ends. Here the CDR3 reads CASSPPGLTNEKLFF. DNA for the CDR3: TGTGCCAGTAGCCCCCCGGGGTTGACTAATGAAAAACTGTTTTTT.

This clone showed up just a few times. V usage is TRBV15 and J usage is TRBJ1-6, with D uncertain. Germline V gives CDR1 LNHNV, CDR2 YYDKDF (reference sequence). Trimming left V 5 bases short and J 9 bases short, with 11 bases between. The CDR3 has 13 amino acids. The CDR3 region has the DNA TGTGCCACCAGCGGCGACCTTTCTTCACCCCTCCACTTT. The encoded protein is CATSGDLSSPLHF.

The V and J genes are TRBV7-2 and TRBJ2-1; 11 bases agree with TRBD2. Trimming at V came to 1 base and at J to 8 bases, leaving 16 bases not matched to a gene. The CDR3 consists of 19 residues. Germline loops: CDR1 SGHTA, CDR2 FQGNSA. CDR3 nucleotides: TGTGCCAGCAGCTTAGGCCTGACTAGCGGGAACTGGAGAACCGATGAGCAGTTCTTC. Its protein product is CASSLGLTSGNWRTDEQFF.

This chain joins TRBV30 and TRBJ1-3, with 7 bases fitting TRBD1. Unmatched junction bases numbered 12, after V lost 5 bases and J lost 8 bases. CDR1 is GTSNPN, CDR2 SVGIG, per germline (reference sequence). CDR3 length: 14 amino acids. The chain's CDR3 is CAWRQTGPADTIYF. The CDR3 nucleotides read TGTGCCTGGCGCCAGACAGGGCCGGCGGACACCATATATTTT. Complete variable domain (other parts from reference TRBV30 and TRBJ1-3): SQTIHQWPATLVQPVGSPLSLECTVEGTSNPNLYWYRQAAGRGLQLLFYSVGIGQISSEVPQNLSASRPQDRQFILSSKKLLLSDSGFYLCAWRQTGPADTIYFGEGSWLTVV.

The rearrangement joins TRBV2 to TRBJ2-3; 10 bases align to TRBD2. CDR1 SNHLY and CDR2 FYNNEI come from the germline V gene. Germline trimming cut 5 bases from V and 6 bases from J; bases unmatched to any gene: 5. CDR3 size: 14 residues. The CDR3 coding sequence is TGTGCCAGCAGTATAGCGGGAGGCGGGGATACGCAGTATTTT. It is translated as CASSIAGGGDTQYF.

The chain recombines TRBV5-1 with TRBJ1-5, with D maybe TRBD1 (5 bases). V dropped 0 bases and J dropped 11 bases, with 15 bases sitting between them. This CDR3 is 14 amino acids long. Per the germline V gene, CDR1 is SGHRS and CDR2 is YFSETQ. The CDR3 DNA follows: TGCGCCAGCAGCTTGGCGTATGTGGGGGAAGCCCAGCATTTT. It yields the protein CASSLAYVGEAQHF.

V gene TRBV27 combines with J gene TRBJ2-5, with 8 bases lining up with TRBD1. The trim removed 3 bases at V and 3 bases at J, leaving 0 bases unmatched. From germline, CDR1 is MNHEY and CDR2 SMNVEV (reference sequence). The CDR3 totals 13 residues. The CDR3 loop reads CASSLDREETQYF. Here the CDR3 DNA reads TGTGCCAGCAGTTTGGACAGGGAAGAGACCCAGTACTTC.

The V and J genes are TRBV18 and TRBJ1-1, with TRBD1 matching 7 bases. This CDR3 is built from 15 residues. Germline V CDR1 and CDR2: KGHSH, LQKENI. V lost 3 bases and J lost 1; bases outside the gene matches: 5. The DNA for the CDR3 is TGTGCCAGCTCACCCCTGGGACAGAAGAACACTGAAGCTTTCTTT. Protein product: CASSPLGQKNTEAFF.

This sequence joins TRBV6-5 and TRBJ1-1, with D tentatively TRBD1 (5 bases). The CDR3 is 15 residues long. Trimming stripped 0 bases from V and 5 bases from J, with 13 bases between. The germline gives CDR1 MNHEY, CDR2 SVGAGI. The CDR3 DNA follows: TGTGCCAGCAGTTACTCTGCCCCGGGGGAGACTGAAGCTTTCTTT. This gives the protein CASSYSAPGETEAFF.

This clone was recorded once. The chain combines TRBV5-4 with TRBJ2-7, with a weak D call TRBD2 (5 bases). This CDR3 region has 14 residues. Germline CDR1 reads SGHNT; CDR2 reads YYREEE (reference sequence). V was pared by 5 bases and J by 8 bases, with 20 bases between. CDR3 in amino acids: CASSFNQRPTKQYF. The CDR3 DNA sequence: TGTGCCAGCAGTTTTAACCAGCGGCCTACGAAGCAGTACTTC.

CDR3 in amino acids: CASSAKRPQYF. The CDR3 DNA reads as TGTGCCAGCAGCGCGAAAAGACCCCAGTACTTC. The chain is built from TRBV9 and TRBJ2-5; D remains ambiguous. Germline lookup yields CDR1 SGDLS and CDR2 YYNGEE. The CDR3 spans 11 residues. V was shortened by 3 bases and J by 9 bases, with 9 bases between the two germline ends.

The chain recombines TRBV18 with TRBJ2-2; D may be TRBD2 (5 bases). CDR1 KGHSH and CDR2 LQKENI come from the germline V gene. This CDR3 region has 18 residues. Trimming removed 3 bases at V and 3 bases at J, with 20 bases between. CDR3 sequence: CASSPLERRAVYTGELFF. The DNA of the CDR3 is TGTGCCAGCTCACCCCTCGAACGTCGAGCGGTGTACACCGGGGAGCTGTTTTTT.

CDR3 nucleotide sequence: TGTGCCAGCAGTTTCAGGGAGGGTGAGCAGTTCTTC. This sequence encodes CASSFREGEQFF. V and J are TRBV27 and TRBJ2-1, with 7 bases matching TRBD2. After removal of 3 bases from V and 9 bases from J, the junction contained 2 bases not matched to a gene. CDR3 length: 12 residues. The germline V gene has CDR1 MNHEY and CDR2 SMNVEV (reference sequence).

V gene TRBV5-1 combines with J gene TRBJ2-7, with D unresolved. The CDR3 spans 15 residues. V was trimmed by 0 bases and J by 3 bases, leaving 13 bases between them. Germline V CDR1 and CDR2: SGHRS, YFSETQ. The CDR3 protein is CASSLEPGLIYEQYF. DNA of the CDR3: TGCGCCAGCAGCTTGGAGCCGGGCCTCATCTACGAGCAGTACTTC. The complete variable domain, with remaining parts taken from reference TRBV5-1 and TRBJ2-7, reads KAGVTQTPRYLIKTRGQQVTLSCSPISGHRSVSWYQQTPGQGLQFLFEYFSETQRNKGNFPGRFSGRQFSNSRSEMNVSTLELGDSALYLCASSLEPGLIYEQYFGPGTRLTVT.

The chain joins TRBV27 to TRBJ2-1; 9 bases are a match to TRBD2. CDR1 is MNHEY, CDR2 SMNVEV, per germline (reference sequence). V was clipped by 5 bases and J by 5 bases; unmatched bases: 7. The CDR3 length is 15 residues. The CDR3 spells CASSLSGSKHNEQFF. CDR3 bases: TGTGCCAGCAGTCTTAGCGGGAGTAAACACAATGAGCAGTTCTTC.

The J gene is TRBJ2-7, the V gene TRBV28; TRBD1 matches 10 bases. The CDR3 spans 17 residues. V shed 7 bases and J 5 bases; nucleotides not matched to a gene: 17. Germline values: CDR1 MDHEN, CDR2 SYDVKM. The CDR3 region has the DNA TGTGCCAGCACCCCACCGGACAGGGGGTTCAACCTACACGAGCAGTACTTC. It is translated as CASTPPDRGFNLHEQYF.

This clone appeared a single time. The chain is built from TRBV5-5 and TRBJ1-1, with 7 bases identical to TRBD1. This CDR3 contains 15 residues. V shed 1 base and J 4 bases; nucleotides not matched to a gene: 7. Looked up from germline, CDR1 is SGHKS and CDR2 is YYEKEE (reference sequence). The CDR3 nucleotides are TGTGCCAGCAGCTTGTATGAACAGGGGACCACTGAAGCTTTCTTT. It translates to CASSLYEQGTTEAFF.

The chain joins TRBV18 to TRBJ2-2, with 8 positions matching TRBD1. Germline V gene sequence: CDR1 KGHSH, CDR2 LQKENI. With 6 bases clipped from V and 3 bases from J, the junction kept 6 bases outside the gene matches. This CDR3 region has 15 residues. CDR3 region: CASSEDRVDTGELFF. CDR3 sequence (DNA): TGTGCCAGCTCCGAGGACAGGGTGGACACCGGGGAGCTGTTTTTT.

V usage is TRBV5-1 and J usage is TRBJ1-5; D remains ambiguous. The germline gives CDR1 SGHRS, CDR2 YFSETQ. CDR3 length equals 15 residues. V was cut by 0 bases and J by 0 bases, with 7 bases left in between. In DNA form, the CDR3 reads TGCGCCAGCAGCTTGGGGCCCAATAGCAATCAGCCCCAGCATTTT. It encodes CASSLGPNSNQPQHF. Combining the CDR3 with reference TRBV5-1 and TRBJ1-5 gives the whole variable domain KAGVTQTPRYLIKTRGQQVTLSCSPISGHRSVSWYQQTPGQGLQFLFEYFSETQRNKGNFPGRFSGRQFSNSRSEMNVSTLELGDSALYLCASSLGPNSNQPQHFGDGTRLSIL.